The 28 T cell receptor beta chains below all came from one sample that was sequenced in a study of lymphopenia after photon versus proton radiotherapy. Clones were read by immunoSEQ multiplex PCR, and TCRdb kept only the in-frame ones, dropping some. Of approximately 25,000 clones listed, about 82% are singletons. Sequenced material: peripheral blood, taken from a patient treated with proton-based radiotherapy. The receptors originated from a woman aged 65 to 85 with pancreatic cancer.

The chain uses TRBV5-5 and TRBJ1-3; no clear D. With 5 bases removed from V and 2 bases from J, the gap between germline ends came to 14 bases. CDR3 length: 15 residues. Germline values: CDR1 SGHKS, CDR2 YYEKEE (reference sequence). The CDR3 protein is CASSSWRDPGNTIYF. As DNA, the CDR3 is TGTGCCAGCAGTTCCTGGAGGGATCCTGGAAACACCATATATTTT.

This clone was seen a handful of times. DNA for the CDR3: TGTGCCAGCAGCTTACGCCGAGGGGGGAGGGGAGACACTGAAGCTTTCTTT. This encodes CASSLRRGGRGDTEAFF. The V gene is TRBV11-2, the J gene TRBJ1-1, with D possibly TRBD1 on 6 matching bases. Germline V gene lookup returns CDR1 SGHAT and CDR2 FQNNGV. Trimming pared 2 bases from V and 3 bases from J, leaving 19 bases between. The CDR3 has 17 amino acids.

V usage is TRBV9 and J usage is TRBJ2-3; D is perhaps TRBD2 (6 bases). CDR1 is SGDLS and CDR2 is YYNGEE in the germline V gene. Trimming took off 0 bases at V and 8 bases at J, with 16 bases between the two ends. The CDR3 has 15 amino acids. CDR3 amino acids: CASSVEPGLAGTQYF. The DNA of the CDR3 is TGTGCCAGCAGCGTAGAACCGGGACTTGCGGGTACGCAGTATTTT. The full variable domain, in which reference TRBV9 and TRBJ2-3 provide the parts outside the CDR3, is DSGVTQTPKHLITATGQRVTLRCSPRSGDLSVYWYQQSLDQGLQFLIQYYNGEERAKGNILERFSAQQFPDLHSELNLSSLELGDSALYFCASSVEPGLAGTQYFGPGTRLTVL.

J is TRBJ1-1 and V is TRBV11-2; possibly TRBD1 for D (5 bases). The CDR3 is 14 amino acids. The V and J ends lost 5 bases and 1 base respectively, with 11 bases between them. Germline V gene data show CDR1 as SGHAT and CDR2 as FQNNGV. CDR3 nucleotides: TGTGCCAGCAGCCACCAGGGCCAGAACACTGAAGCTTTCTTT. Protein product: CASSHQGQNTEAFF.

The gene calls are TRBV9 and TRBJ2-5; D may match TRBD1 or TRBD2 (6 bases each). The CDR3 is made up of 16 amino acids. Per germline, CDR1 SGDLS and CDR2 YYNGEE. Trimming left V 0 bases short and J 2 bases short, with 14 bases between. Here the CDR3 reads CASSVASRGAQETQYF. CDR3 nucleotide sequence: TGTGCCAGCAGCGTAGCTTCGAGGGGGGCTCAAGAGACCCAGTACTTC.

Only one count was recorded for this clone. CDR3 amino acids: CASSLYSGLANTGELFF. Here the CDR3 DNA reads TGTGCCAGCAGCTTATACTCGGGGTTAGCGAACACCGGGGAGCTGTTTTTT. V gene TRBV7-2 combines with J gene TRBJ2-2, with D maybe TRBD2 (5 bases). Per germline, CDR1 SGHTA and CDR2 FQGNSA. The CDR3 has 17 residues. V was pared by 2 bases and J by 0 bases, with 13 bases between. Combining the CDR3 with reference TRBV7-2 and TRBJ2-2 gives the whole variable domain GAGVSQSPSNKVTEKGKDVELRCDPISGHTALYWYRQSLGQGLEFLIYFQGNSAPDKSGLPSDRFSAERTGGSVSTLTIQRTQQEDSAVYLCASSLYSGLANTGELFFGEGSRLTVL.

There are a few counts of this clone. The chain uses TRBV30 and TRBJ2-7; D is undetermined. Germline assignment: CDR1 GTSNPN and CDR2 SVGIG (reference sequence). The CDR3 sequence is 13 residues long. Trimming took 2 bases from V and 3 from J, leaving 11 bases between them. For the CDR3, the DNA is TGTGCCTGGAGTCCAGGATCTGACTACGAGCAGTACTTC. Amino acids: CAWSPGSDYEQYF. Drawing the rest from reference TRBV30 and TRBJ2-7, the complete variable domain is SQTIHQWPATLVQPVGSPLSLECTVEGTSNPNLYWYRQAAGRGLQLLFYSVGIGQISSEVPQNLSASRPQDRQFILSSKKLLLSDSGFYLCAWSPGSDYEQYFGPGTRLTVT.

This clone was recorded once. This chain connects TRBV2 to TRBJ2-2, with a tentative D call TRBD2 (5 bases). V was clipped by 7 bases and J by 1 base, with 13 bases between them. This CDR3 region has 15 residues. CDR1 is SNHLY, CDR2 FYNNEI, per germline. The CDR3 bases are TGTGCCAGCACGCGCGGGCCAGTGAACACCGGGGAGCTGTTTTTT. It is translated as CASTRGPVNTGELFF. The variable domain in full, with the rest retrieved from reference TRBV2 and TRBJ2-2, is EPEVTQTPSHQVTQMGQEVILRCVPISNHLYFYWYRQILGQKVEFLVSFYNNEISEKSEIFDDQFSVERPDGSNFTLKIRSTKLEDSAMYFCASTRGPVNTGELFFGEGSRLTVL.

The V and J genes are TRBV9 and TRBJ1-1; possibly TRBD1 for D (5 bases). Germline CDR1 is SGDLS and CDR2 is YYNGEE. The CDR3 is 16 residues long. V was trimmed by 0 bases and J by 3 bases, leaving 15 bases between them. CDR3 amino acids: CASSVGPQGSDTEAFF. CDR3 nucleotides: TGTGCCAGCAGCGTAGGGCCCCAGGGAAGTGACACTGAAGCTTTCTTT. The full variable domain, in which reference TRBV9 and TRBJ1-1 provide the parts outside the CDR3, is DSGVTQTPKHLITATGQRVTLRCSPRSGDLSVYWYQQSLDQGLQFLIQYYNGEERAKGNILERFSAQQFPDLHSELNLSSLELGDSALYFCASSVGPQGSDTEAFFGQGTRLTVV.

The V gene is TRBV28, the J gene TRBJ1-5; TRBD1 matches at 7 bases. The CDR3 is 15 amino acids. Germline assignment: CDR1 MDHEN and CDR2 SYDVKM. Losses at the gene ends were 2 bases for V and 6 bases for J; bases not matched to a gene: 7. The CDR3 coding sequence is TGTGCCAGCAGTTTACAGGGGGGTTATAGTCAGCCCCAGCATTTT. Its protein is CASSLQGGYSQPQHF. The full variable domain, its missing parts supplied by reference TRBV28 and TRBJ1-5, is DVKVTQSSRYLVKRTGEKVFLECVQDMDHENMFWYRQDPGLGLRLIYFSYDVKMKEKGDIPEGYSVSREKKERFSLILESASTNQTSMYLCASSLQGGYSQPQHFGDGTRLSIL.

J is TRBJ2-1 and V is TRBV25-1; D not certain. The CDR3 runs 12 residues. V was cut by 2 bases and J by 8 bases, with 7 bases left in between. Germline values: CDR1 MGHDK, CDR2 SYGVNS. The CDR3 region is CASSEVKDEQFF. The CDR3, as DNA: TGTGCCAGCAGTGAAGTAAAGGATGAGCAGTTCTTC.

The chain joins TRBV11-3 to TRBJ2-2; 9 bases are a match to TRBD1. The CDR3 is 16 amino acids. Trimming removed 5 bases from V and 7 bases from J; junction bases left unmatched: 11. CDR1 is SGHNT, CDR2 YENEEA, per germline. CDR3 nucleotides: TGTGCCAGCAGCCCCGCCGGGACAGGGAGTAACGGGGAGCTGTTTTTT. Translation gives CASSPAGTGSNGELFF.

The rearrangement links TRBV28 to TRBJ2-2; possibly TRBD2 for D (5 bases). CDR3 size: 14 residues. Germline V CDR1 and CDR2: MDHEN, SYDVKM. Between the trimmed V and J ends, which lost 7 bases and 0 bases, there was a span of 9 bases. In nucleotides, the CDR3 is TGTGCCAGCATAGCGTTACCGAACACCGGGGAGCTGTTTTTT. The encoded protein is CASIALPNTGELFF.

Details on this clone: A junction boundary mismatches the germline segment, possibly from a read error. This chain links TRBV5-4 with TRBJ1-2; 7 bases are a match to TRBD1. The CDR3 covers 17 residues. CDR1 and CDR2 from the germline V gene are SGHNT and YYREEE (reference sequence). CDR3 amino acids: CASSQDRVKGGTYGYTF. CDR3 coding DNA: TGCGCCAGCAGCCAAGACAGGGTTAAAGGGGGAACCTATGGCTACACCTTC.

The V gene is TRBV27, the J gene TRBJ2-7; D gene unclear. Trimming removed 3 bases at V and 2 bases at J, with 14 bases between. Germline assignment: CDR1 MNHEY and CDR2 SMNVEV (reference sequence). The CDR3 consists of 15 residues. The CDR3 sequence is CASSFEGNSPYEQYF. CDR3 in DNA: TGTGCCAGCAGTTTCGAAGGGAATTCCCCCTACGAGCAGTACTTC.

This clone has just one count. J is TRBJ2-5 and V is TRBV29-1, with a weak D call TRBD2 (5 bases). Germline assignment: CDR1 SQVTM and CDR2 ANQGSEA. Trimming removed 8 bases from V and 2 bases from J, with 12 bases in between. The CDR3 is made up of 12 amino acids. For the CDR3, the DNA is TGCAGCTCCTGGGAGATGCAAGAGACCCAGTACTTC. Amino acids: CSSWEMQETQYF.

V usage is TRBV7-2 and J usage is TRBJ2-1, with TRBD2 matching over 8 bases. There are 16 residues in the CDR3. The V gene end was trimmed by 0 bases and the J gene end by 8 bases; junction bases not matched to a gene: 9. Germline values: CDR1 SGHTA, CDR2 FQGNSA. The CDR3 loop is CASSLAGTSNSYEQFF. CDR3 DNA sequence: TGTGCCAGCAGCTTAGCTGGGACTAGTAACTCCTATGAGCAGTTCTTC.

This clone was counted between two and nine times. This chain uses TRBV7-2 with TRBJ1-4, with 8 positions matching TRBD1. V lost 5 bases and J lost 1; bases outside the gene matches: 3. Germline V gives CDR1 SGHTA, CDR2 FQGNSA. The CDR3 loop spans 15 amino acids. CDR3 residues: CASSATGGTNEKLFF. The CDR3, as DNA: TGTGCCAGCAGCGCAACAGGGGGAACTAATGAAAAACTGTTTTTT.

This clone was seen a few times. The V and J genes are TRBV4-3 and TRBJ2-7; unclear D gene. This CDR3 region has 15 residues. Germline V gives CDR1 LGHNA, CDR2 YSLEER. V was clipped by 1 base and J by 2 bases, with 12 bases between them. The CDR3 region has the DNA TGCGCCAGCAGCCAAGCCCCCGGTCTCACCTACGAGCAGTACTTC. As protein: CASSQAPGLTYEQYF.

The chain has TRBV6-1 and TRBJ1-2; D unresolved. CDR1 is MNHNS and CDR2 is SASEGT in the germline V gene. The CDR3 is 13 amino acids. Trimming left V 2 bases short and J 1 base short, with 5 bases between. CDR3: CASSETGNYGYTF. The CDR3 region has the DNA TGTGCCAGCAGTGAAACGGGTAACTATGGCTACACCTTC.

J is TRBJ2-3 and V is TRBV7-9; TRBD1 agrees at 10 bases. Germline CDR1 reads SEHNR; CDR2 reads FQNEAQ (reference sequence). This CDR3 has 14 amino acids. J gave up 4 bases and V 3 bases, and 1 base lay outside the gene matches. The CDR3 DNA is TGTGCCAGCAGCTTCGGACAGGGGGCAGATACGCAGTATTTT. It is translated as CASSFGQGADTQYF.

J is TRBJ1-2 and V is TRBV2; D call uncertain. The V gene lost 6 bases and the J gene lost 5 bases, with 7 bases spanning the gap. CDR3 length equals 11 residues. Germline values: CDR1 SNHLY, CDR2 FYNNEI. CDR3 protein: CASSTVYGYTF. The CDR3 DNA reads TGTGCCAGCAGCACAGTGTATGGCTACACCTTC. Complete variable domain (other parts from reference TRBV2 and TRBJ1-2): EPEVTQTPSHQVTQMGQEVILRCVPISNHLYFYWYRQILGQKVEFLVSFYNNEISEKSEIFDDQFSVERPDGSNFTLKIRSTKLEDSAMYFCASSTVYGYTFGSGTRLTVV.

The chain combines TRBV7-2 with TRBJ2-5; 7 bases line up with TRBD1. CDR3 length equals 14 residues. CDR1 is SGHTA, CDR2 FQGNSA, per germline. V dropped 5 bases and J dropped 2; count of bases not matched to a gene: 5. CDR3 in amino acids: CASSPGQRQETQYF. The CDR3 region has the DNA TGTGCCAGCAGCCCGGGACAGCGGCAAGAGACCCAGTACTTC.

The chain employs TRBV10-2 and TRBJ2-7, with a possible D match to TRBD1 (11 bases). The germline V gene has CDR1 WSHSY and CDR2 SAAADI. This CDR3 has 15 amino acids. V was trimmed by 7 bases and J by 2 bases, leaving 18 bases between them. CDR3 coding DNA: TGCGCCAGCAAGCGGGGGGGACAGGGGGCCTACGAGCAGTACTTC. It encodes CASKRGGQGAYEQYF.

This clone was seen a handful of times. The chain links TRBV7-2 to TRBJ1-5; D unclear. Germline lookup yields CDR1 SGHTA and CDR2 FQGNSA. Trimming pared 1 base from V and 1 base from J, leaving 8 bases between. This CDR3 has 15 amino acids. CDR3 in DNA: TGTGCCAGCAGCTTAGATCGAGGCAGCAATCAGCCCCAGCATTTT. Amino acids: CASSLDRGSNQPQHF.

The chain employs TRBV28 and TRBJ1-1; D gene ambiguous. V was clipped by 4 bases and J by 3 bases, with 9 bases between them. This CDR3 comprises 13 residues. CDR1 is MDHEN and CDR2 is SYDVKM in the germline V gene. The CDR3 spells CASSYTPDTEAFF. In DNA, the CDR3 is TGTGCCAGCAGTTATACCCCGGACACTGAAGCTTTCTTT.

Concerning this clone itself: One junction end does not reproduce the germline sequence, and a read error may be involved. The chain joins TRBV5-1 to TRBJ1-2, with TRBD1 matching over 8 bases. CDR1 SGHRS and CDR2 YFSETQ come from the germline V gene. The length of the CDR3 is 16 residues. The CDR3 reads CASSSGQGPGSYGYAF. DNA of the CDR3: TGCGCCAGCAGCTCCGGACAGGGCCCGGGTTCCTATGGCTACGCCTTC.

The chain employs TRBV6-5 and TRBJ2-7, with 8 bases aligning to TRBD1. J was trimmed by 12 bases and V by 6 bases; bases with no gene match: 10. The V gene's germline CDR1 is MNHEY and CDR2 SVGAGI. This CDR3 has 12 amino acids. The CDR3 region is CASRGDRGPLYF. The DNA for the CDR3 is TGTGCCAGCAGGGGCGACAGGGGCCCCTTGTACTTC.